A single sample gave rise to the 11 T cell receptor beta chains below, sequenced in a study of blood T cells in healthy people across ages. Alongside a J-beta primer mix, a sample-barcoded 5' primer served in a second PCR lasting about 7 to 11 cycles. TCRdb reprocessed the 5' RACE reads via MiXCR and lists one record per CDR3 protein. This sample has fewer than 2 million distinct CDR3 sequences, with roughly two fifths found just once. Source material: blood. The receptor source for this set is a human donor in good health.

This chain joins TRBV6-6 and TRBJ2-7; D gene uncertain. Germline V gene sequence: CDR1 MNHNY, CDR2 SVGAGI (reference sequence). The ends were cut back, 11 bases at V and 6 bases at J, with 20 bases in the middle. This CDR3 region has 13 residues. The CDR3, as DNA: TGTGCCGGCACCCGGGTCCCTCTGAGCGAGCAGTACTTC. Its protein product is CAGTRVPLSEQYF.

The chain recombines TRBV20-1 with TRBJ1-2; D gene uncertain. CDR3 length: 13 residues. The V gene lost 6 bases and the J gene lost 5 bases, with 16 bases spanning the gap. Germline assignment: CDR1 DFQATT and CDR2 SNEGSKA (reference sequence). The CDR3 region has the DNA TGCAGTGCCGCGGACCACGGAGGGTATGGCTACACCTTC. It codes for CSAADHGGYGYTF.

The V and J genes are TRBV7-3 and TRBJ2-1; D perhaps matches TRBD2 (6 bases). CDR1 SGHTA and CDR2 FQGTGA come from the germline V gene. V was pared by 6 bases and J by 10 bases, with 16 bases between. This CDR3 has 13 amino acids. The CDR3 DNA sequence: TGTGCCAGCAGACAGACTCGGGCGGGGGAGCAGTTCTTC. Protein product: CASRQTRAGEQFF.

This clonotype was seen more than once but under ten times. The genes are TRBV20-1 and TRBJ1-3; 7 bases fit TRBD1. The V gene's germline CDR1 is DFQATT and CDR2 SNEGSKA (reference sequence). CDR3 size: 14 residues. Trimming took 6 bases from V and 4 from J; bases not matched to a gene: 9. For the CDR3, the DNA is TGCAGTGCCGACCCGGGACAGTACGGAAACACCATATATTTT. Amino acid sequence: CSADPGQYGNTIYF.

This clonotype was counted a few times. The J gene is TRBJ2-1, the V gene TRBV5-6, with D possibly being TRBD1 or TRBD2 (6 bases each). The CDR3 runs to 11 residues. Germline assignment: CDR1 SGHDT and CDR2 YYEEEE. V lost 7 bases to trimming and J lost 10 bases, with 12 bases between them. The CDR3 DNA follows: TGTGCCAGCGAACAAGGGGGGGAGCAGTTCTTC. Protein: CASEQGGEQFF.

This chain uses TRBV12-3 or TRBV12-4 with TRBJ1-4, with D unresolved. Trimming removed 4 bases from V and 4 bases from J, with 10 bases in between. This CDR3 is built from 14 residues. This CDR3 reads CASSSGSFNEKLFF. Here the CDR3 DNA reads TGTGCCAGCAGTTCCGGAAGTTTTAATGAAAAACTGTTTTTT.

This chain links TRBV11-3 with TRBJ1-2; D gene ambiguous. The V gene lost 3 bases and the J gene lost 4 bases, with 18 bases spanning the gap. The CDR3 totals 16 residues. Looked up from germline, CDR1 is SGHNT and CDR2 is YENEEA. CDR3 in DNA: TGTGCCAGCAGCTTCGGGAGGGATTATTCAATCTATGGCTACACCTTC. This codes for CASSFGRDYSIYGYTF. Full variable domain (rest looked up from reference TRBV11-3 and TRBJ1-2): EAGVVQSPRYKIIEKKQPVAFWCNPISGHNTLYWYLQNLGQGPELLIRYENEEAVDDSQLPKDRFSAERLKGVDSTLKIQPAELGDSAVYLCASSFGRDYSIYGYTFGSGTRLTVV.

This clonotype was seen only once. The CDR3 DNA reads as TGTGCCAGCAGCTTACTGAATGGTGTAGGGGGCTATGGCTACACCTTC. This encodes CASSLLNGVGGYGYTF. This rearrangement joins TRBV7-9 to TRBJ1-2; the D gene is possibly TRBD1 (6 bases). Per germline, CDR1 SEHNR and CDR2 FQNEAQ (reference sequence). V gave up 2 bases and J gave up 4 bases, with 17 bases separating them. The CDR3 runs 16 residues. The full variable domain, with the rest looked up from reference TRBV7-9 and TRBJ1-2, is DTGVSQNPRHKITKRGQNVTFRCDPISEHNRLYWYRQTLGQGPEFLTYFQNEAQLEKSRLLSDRFSAERPKGSFSTLEIQRTEQGDSAMYLCASSLLNGVGGYGYTFGSGTRLTVV.

The chain carries TRBV6-2 or TRBV6-3 and TRBJ2-7, with 9 bases fitting TRBD2. The end of the DNA fits TRBJ2-5 better, so the J call may be wrong. Germline V gene sequence: CDR1 MNHEY, CDR2 SVGEGT. The CDR3 is 16 residues long. The CDR3 bases are TGTGCCAGCAGTTGGGCTAGCGGGGACCAGGGGGAGACCCAGTACTTC. It yields the protein CASSWASGDQGETQYF.

This clonotype showed up just a few times. The chain links TRBV4-3 to TRBJ2-7; D unclear. The germline CDR1 and CDR2 sequences are LGHNA and YSLEER. Trimming shortened V by 4 bases and J by 3 bases, and 16 bases separated the two germline ends. The CDR3 covers 15 residues. DNA of the CDR3: TGCGCCAGCAGCCCCGGCCCCATTGGGGTCTACGAGCAGTACTTC. Translation gives CASSPGPIGVYEQYF.

J is TRBJ2-5 and V is TRBV7-2; TRBD2 might be the D (5 bases). This CDR3 comprises 15 residues. Trimming stripped 5 bases from V and 5 bases from J, with 18 bases between. Germline V gene lookup returns CDR1 SGHTA and CDR2 FQGNSA. The CDR3 protein is CASSPRPTSRETQYF. CDR3 coding DNA: TGTGCCAGCAGCCCGCGCCCTACTAGTAGGGAGACCCAGTACTTC. Looking up the rest from reference TRBV7-2 and TRBJ2-5 gives the full variable domain: GAGVSQSPSNKVTEKGKDVELRCDPISGHTALYWYRQSLGQGLEFLIYFQGNSAPDKSGLPSDRFSAERTGGSVSTLTIQRTQQEDSAVYLCASSPRPTSRETQYFGPGTRLLVL.